One and the same sample provided the 27 T cell receptor beta chains below, sequenced in a study of blood T cell repertoires in COVID-19. Sequencing used immunoSEQ multiplex PCR; TCRdb keeps in-frame clones, though not all of them. The profile shows some 200,000 clones, about four fifths of them singletons. The source material was peripheral blood. These receptors were collected from a woman aged 40 to 49 with acute or convalescent COVID-19.

The chain combines TRBV18 with TRBJ1-6; D possibly corresponds to TRBD1 (5 bases). Looked up from germline, CDR1 is KGHSH and CDR2 is LQKENI. Trimming took off 3 bases at V and 9 bases at J, with 21 bases between the two ends. This CDR3 contains 17 residues. CDR3 DNA sequence: TGTGCCAGCTCACCGTCGCTCCCCGGGACTTGGACTTCACCCCTCCACTTT. Its translation is CASSPSLPGTWTSPLHF.

A few counts support this clone. The V gene is TRBV6-4, the J gene TRBJ2-3, with 10 bases aligning to TRBD1. Germline lookup yields CDR1 MRHNA and CDR2 SNTAGT. The CDR3 has 16 residues. V was pared by 5 bases and J by 5 bases, with 10 bases of the junction left unmatched. Here the CDR3 reads CASSSSGTGARDTQYF. CDR3 bases: TGTGCCAGCAGTTCCTCCGGGACAGGGGCTAGAGATACGCAGTATTTT.

This clone has only one observation. The chain has TRBV24-1 and TRBJ2-1; D possibly corresponds to TRBD2 (6 bases). Germline V CDR1 and CDR2: KGHDR, SFDVKD. The CDR3 is 15 amino acids. V was shortened by 4 bases and J by 7 bases, with 16 bases between the two germline ends. The CDR3 sequence is CATSDPRRGRNEQFF. DNA for the CDR3: TGTGCCACCAGTGACCCCCGGAGGGGCCGGAATGAGCAGTTCTTC.

The chain employs TRBV30 and TRBJ1-4; D perhaps matches TRBD1 (6 bases). The CDR3 loop spans 17 amino acids. Germline lookup yields CDR1 GTSNPN and CDR2 SVGIG (reference sequence). V lost 0 bases and J 4 bases, leaving 18 bases between the germline ends. The CDR3: CAWSVFLGQKFNEKLFF. The CDR3 bases are TGTGCCTGGAGTGTTTTCCTCGGACAGAAATTTAATGAAAAACTGTTTTTT.

This clone came up a few times. The rearrangement joins TRBV2 to TRBJ1-5; no clear D. The CDR3 runs to 13 residues. CDR1 and CDR2 (germline): SNHLY, FYNNEI. V lost 4 bases to trimming and J lost 2 bases, with 6 bases between them. The CDR3 coding sequence is TGTGCCAGCAGTGTTAGCCGCAATCAGCCCCAGCATTTT. It codes for CASSVSRNQPQHF.

The sample holds a few counts of this clone. The rearrangement joins TRBV4-1 to TRBJ1-3; D might be TRBD1 (5 bases). This CDR3 region has 15 residues. The V end was cut by 1 base, the J end by 7 bases, with 14 bases between. Germline lookup yields CDR1 MGHRA and CDR2 YSYEKL. CDR3 sequence: CASSQGGRVWNTIYF. DNA for the CDR3: TGCGCCAGCAGCCAAGGGGGCAGGGTCTGGAACACCATATATTTT.

This sequence joins TRBV11-2 and TRBJ1-4, with 9 bases lining up with TRBD1. The germline gives CDR1 SGHAT, CDR2 FQNNGV. There are 15 residues in the CDR3. Trimming cost V 1 base and J 7 bases; bases outside gene matches: 4. For the CDR3, the DNA is TGTGCCAGCAGCTTAGGGGACAGGGATGCTGAAAAACTGTTTTTT. Translation gives CASSLGDRDAEKLFF.

The rearrangement links TRBV6-5 to TRBJ2-5; tentatively, D is TRBD2 (6 bases). The V and J ends lost 6 bases and 3 bases respectively, with 14 bases between them. CDR1 and CDR2 (germline): MNHEY, SVGAGI. The CDR3 is made up of 14 amino acids. CDR3 bases: TGTGCCAGCAGCCTCACCGGGACTGAAGAGACCCAGTACTTC. Protein product: CASSLTGTEETQYF.

The rearrangement links TRBV28 to TRBJ2-1, with D perhaps matching TRBD1 (6 bases). V was cut by 4 bases and J by 9 bases, with 22 bases left in between. CDR1 MDHEN and CDR2 SYDVKM come from the germline V gene. This CDR3 region has 16 residues. CDR3 in DNA: TGTGCCAGCAGTTCCCCACAGGGAGAGGGAATCGGTGAGCAGTTCTTC. This gives the protein CASSSPQGEGIGEQFF.

V is TRBV28 and J is TRBJ1-5; D remains ambiguous. V was clipped by 9 bases and J by 3 bases, with 12 bases between them. Germline V gene lookup returns CDR1 MDHEN and CDR2 SYDVKM. CDR3 length: 13 amino acids. The CDR3 DNA reads as TGTGCCAGTCACCAGGAATTCAATCAGCCCCAGCATTTT. Its protein is CASHQEFNQPQHF.

The chain has TRBV7-3 and TRBJ2-3; 9 positions agree with TRBD2. V was pared by 4 bases and J by 3 bases, with 5 bases of the junction left unmatched. Germline values: CDR1 SGHTA, CDR2 FQGTGA. The CDR3 covers 15 residues. This chain's CDR3 is CASSYDSGGTDTQYF. The DNA of the CDR3 is TGTGCCAGCAGCTACGATAGCGGGGGAACAGATACGCAGTATTTT.

The CDR3 loop is CASGLGGPYEQYF. The CDR3 DNA is TGTGCCAGCGGTTTGGGGGGGCCCTACGAGCAGTACTTC. V usage is TRBV5-5 and J usage is TRBJ2-7, with TRBD2 as a possible D gene (7 bases). This CDR3 is 13 amino acids long. V was cut by 7 bases and J by 2 bases, with 13 bases left in between. Germline CDR1 and CDR2: SGHKS and YYEKEE (reference sequence).

A word on this clone: One end of the junction does not line up with germline, which may come from a read error. The chain links TRBV6-1 to TRBJ1-2, with D perhaps matching TRBD1 (5 bases). Germline V CDR1 and CDR2: MNHNS, SASEGT. CDR3 size: 16 residues. The CDR3 DNA follows: TGTGCCAGCAGTGAAGCGATCGTGCAGGGCGGCTATGGCCACACCTTC. As protein: CASSEAIVQGGYGHTF.

The chain couples TRBV2 to TRBJ2-3; D unclear. The CDR3 has 11 amino acids. V shed 6 bases and J shed 3 bases, with 4 bases lying between them. Looked up from germline, CDR1 is SNHLY and CDR2 is FYNNEI. DNA for the CDR3: TGTGCCAGCAGGGAGACAGATACGCAGTATTTT. This sequence encodes CASRETDTQYF.

The chain carries TRBV24-1 and TRBJ2-1, with 8 nucleotides matching TRBD2. Germline V gives CDR1 KGHDR, CDR2 SFDVKD. Germline trimming cut 4 bases from V and 4 bases from J; bases unmatched to any gene: 8. The CDR3 spans 16 residues. This CDR3 is CATSDPGTRLYNEQFF. DNA of the CDR3: TGTGCCACCAGTGACCCGGGGACTAGGTTGTACAATGAGCAGTTCTTC.

The V and J genes are TRBV5-1 and TRBJ1-5; 8 nucleotides agree with TRBD1. This CDR3 is built from 14 residues. Germline CDR1 is SGHRS and CDR2 is YFSETQ. Unmatched junction bases numbered 7, after V lost 6 bases and J lost 5 bases. CDR3 coding DNA: TGCGCCAGCACCCCGGACAGGGAGGATCAGCCCCAGCATTTT. Translation: CASTPDREDQPQHF.

CDR3 sequence reads: CASRTGTGSYEQYF. The DNA of the CDR3 is TGTGCCAGCAGAACCGGGACAGGTTCCTACGAGCAGTACTTC. The chain has TRBV6-6 and TRBJ2-7; TRBD1 matches 8 bases. V was pared by 6 bases and J by 1 base, with 5 bases of the junction left unmatched. Germline CDR1 and CDR2: MNHNY and SVGAGI (reference sequence). The CDR3 runs to 14 residues.

This clone is a singleton in its sample. The chain has TRBV3-1 (or the pseudogene TRBV3-2) and TRBJ2-7; D might be TRBD1 (6 bases). In germline, CDR1 is LGHDT, CDR2 YNNKEL (reference sequence). CDR3 length: 15 residues. V gave up 0 bases and J gave up 3 bases, with 12 bases separating them. The CDR3: CASSQDRQGIYEQYF. The DNA of the CDR3 is TGTGCCAGCAGCCAAGATCGCCAGGGGATCTACGAGCAGTACTTC.

The genes are TRBV5-4 and TRBJ2-3, with D maybe TRBD1 (6 bases). The CDR3 has 16 amino acids. CDR1 SGHNT and CDR2 YYREEE come from the germline V gene (reference sequence). Between the trimmed V and J ends, which lost 4 bases and 0 bases, there was a span of 15 bases. CDR3 region: CASSDPPGQSTDTQYF. In nucleotides, the CDR3 is TGTGCCAGCAGCGACCCCCCGGGACAAAGCACAGATACGCAGTATTTT.

The DNA of the CDR3 is TGTGCCAACAGTCCAGGACTAAGCACAGATACGCAGTATTTT. This translates into CANSPGLSTDTQYF. This chain uses TRBV3-1 (or the pseudogene TRBV3-2) with TRBJ2-3, with D perhaps matching TRBD2 (6 bases). V was shortened by 10 bases and J by 0 bases, with 14 bases between the two germline ends. The CDR3 totals 14 residues. The germline gives CDR1 LGHDT, CDR2 YNNKEL (reference sequence).

The chain's CDR3 is CASSFGSVPTEAFF. DNA for the CDR3: TGCGCCAGCAGCTTCGGCAGCGTTCCAACTGAAGCTTTCTTT. The J gene is TRBJ1-1, the V gene TRBV5-1; D ambiguous. The CDR3 sequence is 14 residues long. Deletions cut 2 bases from V and 5 bases from J, with 13 bases between. Germline V CDR1 and CDR2: SGHRS, YFSETQ.

The chain combines TRBV27 with TRBJ2-7; D may be TRBD1 (6 bases). The germline gives CDR1 MNHEY, CDR2 SMNVEV (reference sequence). The CDR3 contains 14 residues. The germline V and J ends were trimmed by 0 bases and 5 bases, with 11 bases remaining between them. As DNA, the CDR3 is TGTGCCAGCAGTTTATCCGAACAGGGCCACGAGCAGTACTTC. Translated: CASSLSEQGHEQYF.

J is TRBJ2-7 and V is TRBV4-3; 7 bases match TRBD2. V trimming: 4 bases; J trimming: 3 bases; junction bases outside the gene matches: 9. Germline loops: CDR1 LGHNA, CDR2 YSLEER. The length of the CDR3 is 15 residues. The CDR3 sequence: CASSPGRGSDYEQYF. The CDR3 DNA follows: TGCGCCAGCAGCCCCGGGCGGGGGTCGGACTACGAGCAGTACTTC.

This rearrangement joins TRBV10-3 to TRBJ2-3; D might be TRBD1 (6 bases). Trimming left V 4 bases short and J 3 bases short, with 17 bases between. CDR3 length: 16 residues. The germline V gene encodes CDR1 ENHRY and CDR2 SYGVKD. The CDR3 protein is CAISAHREMATDTQYF. In DNA form, the CDR3 reads TGTGCCATCAGTGCACACAGGGAAATGGCGACAGATACGCAGTATTTT.

CDR3 sequence (DNA): TGCGCCACCTGTGAGCGGGGGTTCCACGAGCAGTACTTC. Translation: CATCERGFHEQYF. The V gene is TRBV10-2, the J gene TRBJ2-7; 8 bases map to TRBD2. This CDR3 is built from 13 residues. Germline V gives CDR1 WSHSY, CDR2 SAAADI. V was clipped by 10 bases and J by 5 bases; unmatched bases: 10.

The rearrangement joins TRBV6-4 to TRBJ1-1; D unresolved. From germline, CDR1 is MRHNA and CDR2 SNTAGT. V dropped 8 bases and J dropped 0 bases, with 10 bases sitting between them. The CDR3 spans 13 residues. For the CDR3, the DNA is TGTGCCAGCTCCTACAGTGTGAACACTGAAGCTTTCTTT. This translates into CASSYSVNTEAFF.

The J gene is TRBJ2-7, the V gene TRBV5-4; 8 bases align to TRBD2. Germline lookup yields CDR1 SGHNT and CDR2 YYREEE (reference sequence). Unmatched junction bases numbered 16, after V lost 4 bases and J lost 1 base. CDR3 length equals 18 residues. CDR3 amino acids: CASSRPIGLAGTSYEQYF. CDR3 nucleotide sequence: TGTGCCAGCAGCCGCCCGATAGGGCTAGCGGGCACGTCCTACGAGCAGTACTTC.